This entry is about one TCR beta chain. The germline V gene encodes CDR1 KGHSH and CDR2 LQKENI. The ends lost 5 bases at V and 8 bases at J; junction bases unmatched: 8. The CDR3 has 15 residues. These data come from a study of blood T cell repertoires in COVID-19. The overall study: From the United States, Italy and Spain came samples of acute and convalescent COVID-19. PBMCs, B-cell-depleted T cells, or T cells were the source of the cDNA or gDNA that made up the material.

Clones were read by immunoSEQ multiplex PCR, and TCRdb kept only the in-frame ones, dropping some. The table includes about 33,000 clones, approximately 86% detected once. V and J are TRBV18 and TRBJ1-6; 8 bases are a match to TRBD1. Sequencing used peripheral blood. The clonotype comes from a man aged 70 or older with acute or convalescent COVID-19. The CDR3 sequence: CASSNRGTLDSPLHF. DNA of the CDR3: TGTGCCAGCTCAAACAGGGGGACGCTTGATTCACCCCTCCACTTT.